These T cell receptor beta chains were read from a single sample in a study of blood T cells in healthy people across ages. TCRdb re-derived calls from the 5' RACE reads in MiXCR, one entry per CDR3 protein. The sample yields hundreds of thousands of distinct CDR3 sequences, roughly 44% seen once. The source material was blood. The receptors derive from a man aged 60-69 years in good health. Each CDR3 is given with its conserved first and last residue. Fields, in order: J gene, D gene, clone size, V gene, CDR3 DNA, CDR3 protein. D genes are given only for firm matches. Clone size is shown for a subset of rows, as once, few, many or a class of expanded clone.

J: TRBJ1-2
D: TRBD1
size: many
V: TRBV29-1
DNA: TGCAGCGTTGAAGTATGGATAACAGAGGGGGCGGCTGGCTACACCTTC
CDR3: CSVEVWITEGAAGYTF

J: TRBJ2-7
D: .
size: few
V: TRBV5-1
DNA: TGCGCCAGCAGCCCCTGGGGGCTCAGCGGATCTAGCTCCTACGAGCAGTACTTC
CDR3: CASSPWGLSGSSSYEQYF

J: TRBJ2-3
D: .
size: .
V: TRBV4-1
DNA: TGCGCCAGCAGCCTTGAGGGTGGGGGTAGCACAGATACGCAGTATTTT
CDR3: CASSLEGGGSTDTQYF

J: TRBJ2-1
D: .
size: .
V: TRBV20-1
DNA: TGCAGTGCTAGAAAACAGGGACACAATGAGCAGTTCTTC
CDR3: CSARKQGHNEQFF

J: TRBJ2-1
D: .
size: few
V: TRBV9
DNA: TGTGCCAGCAGCGACCCCTCGGGGGAAACGGCCCACTCCTACAATGAGCAGTTCTTC
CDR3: CASSDPSGETAHSYNEQFF

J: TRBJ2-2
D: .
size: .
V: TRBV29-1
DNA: TGCAGCGTTGCTCGAGGGGCTGGCGACACCGGGGAGCTGTTTTTT
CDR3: CSVARGAGDTGELFF

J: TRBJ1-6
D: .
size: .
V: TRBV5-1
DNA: TGCGCCAGCAGCCGAACGGCCAGCTCCTATAATTCACCCCTCCACTTT
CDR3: CASSRTASSYNSPLHF

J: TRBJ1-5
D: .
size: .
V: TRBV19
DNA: TGTGCCAGTAGTATAAAAGGACGAGGGCTTAGCAATCATCCCCAGCATTTT
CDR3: CASSIKGRGLSNHPQHF

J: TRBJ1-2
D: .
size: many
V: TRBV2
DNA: TGTGCCAGCAGTCCAGGGTCTGGCTACACCTTC
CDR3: CASSPGSGYTF

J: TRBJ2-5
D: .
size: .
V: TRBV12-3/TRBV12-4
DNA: TGTGCCAGCAGTGTAAGAGGGATTGAGACCCAGTACTTC
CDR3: CASSVRGIETQYF

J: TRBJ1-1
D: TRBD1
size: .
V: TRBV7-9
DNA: TGTGCCAGTCACCAGGGGGGCTCTACTGAAGCTTTCTTT
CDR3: CASHQGGSTEAFF

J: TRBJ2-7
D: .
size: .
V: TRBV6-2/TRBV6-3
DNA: TGTGCCAGCAGTTACGTCGACAAGGCAGACTACGAGCAGTACTTC
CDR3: CASSYVDKADYEQYF

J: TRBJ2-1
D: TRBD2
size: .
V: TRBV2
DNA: TGTGCCAGCAGTGTTTTACTAGCGGGGGATTCGGAGCAGTTCTTC
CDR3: CASSVLLAGDSEQFF

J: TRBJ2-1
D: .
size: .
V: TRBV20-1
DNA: TGCAGTGCTATCTGTAGCGTAGCAAGCTCCTACAATGAGCAGTTCTTC
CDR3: CSAICSVASSYNEQFF

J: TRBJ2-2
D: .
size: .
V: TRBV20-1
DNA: TGCAGTGCTAGAGGTCCTGCGATGCCGGAGCTGTTTTTT
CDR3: CSARGPAMPELFF

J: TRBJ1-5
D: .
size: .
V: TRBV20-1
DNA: TGCAGTGCTAGTTGGGGATCCGGCAATCAGCCCCAGCATTTT
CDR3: CSASWGSGNQPQHF